This record looks at one T cell receptor (beta chain) sequence and its context. Germline loops: CDR1 MDHEN, CDR2 SYDVKM. The CDR3 extends over 16 amino acids. The trim removed 7 bases at V and 1 base at J, leaving 6 bases unmatched. Enrollees, about 18 to 95 years old, lived in 24 US areas. The record originates from a study of blood T cell repertoires in COVID-19. Study details: Samples taken during acute and convalescent COVID-19 were collected in the United States, Italy and Spain.

Authors' analysis steps: Amplification of reference gene primers provided the estimated nucleated cell counts. The protocol was immunoSEQ multiplex PCR, while the TCRdb copy is restricted to in-frame clones and leaves out a portion. D and trimming come from the DNA, and the V and J calls and clone size come from that table. The sample has about 150,000 clones, around 90% seen once. Sequences were obtained from PBMCs or T cells enriched from blood (not recorded which). The receptor was derived from a woman aged 40 to 50 who had been exposed to COVID-19. V usage is TRBV28 and J usage is TRBJ2-1, with 11 bases aligning to TRBD2. CDR3 sequence: CASIPRLAGSYNEQFF. In nucleotides, the CDR3 is TGTGCCAGCATCCCCCGACTAGCGGGATCCTACAATGAGCAGTTCTTC.